Sequencing of this TCR beta chain was carried out in a study of cytomegalovirus exposure and HLA in healthy donors. About the research overall: The same platform was used for the roughly 120 validation repertoires as for the 666 first-cohort repertoires, as reported in a later analysis.

On this clone itself: Antigen unknown.

The protocol was immunoSEQ multiplex PCR, while the TCRdb copy is restricted to in-frame clones and leaves out a portion. The sample consists of some 320,000 clones, approximately 90% of them appearing once. Study results and limitations: In vitro confirmation showed a few CMV-associated chains to be CMV antigen specific. Some public TCRs appeared in many individuals, while most sequences were rare. Subsequent analysis found a tendency for first-cohort TCR clusters to co-occur within the 100 to 150 validation repertoires.

The sequenced sample consisted of PBMCs. The TCR comes from a young woman in good health and CMV-seropositive.

CDR3 in DNA: TGTGCCAGCAGTTACGGCGGGAGTGGTGAAGAGACCCAGTACTTC. Translation: CASSYGGSGEETQYF. The genes are TRBV6-5 and TRBJ2-5; 7 nucleotides agree with TRBD2. CDR1 MNHEY and CDR2 SVGAGI come from the germline V gene. With 2 bases clipped from V and 3 bases from J, the junction kept 6 bases outside the gene matches. The CDR3 is made up of 15 amino acids.